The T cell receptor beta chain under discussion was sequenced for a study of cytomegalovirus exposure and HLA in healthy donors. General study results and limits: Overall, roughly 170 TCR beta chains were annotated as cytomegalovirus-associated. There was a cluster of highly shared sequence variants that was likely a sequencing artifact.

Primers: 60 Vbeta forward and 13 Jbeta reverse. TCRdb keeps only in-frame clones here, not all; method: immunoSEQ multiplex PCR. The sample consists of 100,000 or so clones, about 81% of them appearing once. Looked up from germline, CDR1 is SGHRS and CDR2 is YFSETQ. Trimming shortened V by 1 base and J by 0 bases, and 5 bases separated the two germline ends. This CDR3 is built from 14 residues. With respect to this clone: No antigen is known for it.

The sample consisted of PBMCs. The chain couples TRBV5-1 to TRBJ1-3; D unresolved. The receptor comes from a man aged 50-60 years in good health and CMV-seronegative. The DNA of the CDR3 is TGCGCCAGCAGCTTGCGAGACTCTGGAAACACCATATATTTT. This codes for CASSLRDSGNTIYF.